Sequencing of this T cell receptor beta chain was carried out in a study of cytomegalovirus exposure and HLA in healthy donors. From germline, CDR1 is SGHRS and CDR2 YFSETQ. The CDR3 is made up of 14 amino acids. V was clipped by 4 bases and J by 2 bases, with 10 bases between them. Assay: immunoSEQ multiplex PCR; the TCRdb copy retains only in-frame clones and omits some. The table records 150,000 or so clones, approximately 94% of them present only once. This chain connects TRBV5-1 to TRBJ1-5; the D is unclear. Input material: PBMCs. This sequence was found in a man aged 18 to 30 in good health and CMV-seropositive. DNA of the CDR3: TGCGCCAGCAGCCGTTCCCCGGGCAATCAGCCCCAGCATTTT. It encodes CASSRSPGNQPQHF.